What follows is one T cell receptor beta chain and its context. Repertoires were generated with immunoSEQ multiplex PCR, while TCRdb's copy carries only in-frame clones and drops some. The table shows about 330,000 clones, with approximately 85% occurring only once. The record originates from a study of blood T cell repertoires in COVID-19. The CDR3 is 14 residues long. Trimming shortened V by 4 bases and J by 5 bases, and 10 bases separated the two germline ends. Germline values: CDR1 SGHRS, CDR2 YFSETQ. The chain joins TRBV5-1 to TRBJ1-6; D is possibly TRBD1 (6 bases). Material: peripheral blood. This TCR came from a woman between 50 and 59 years old with acute or convalescent COVID-19. This CDR3 is CASSDRNHNSPLHF. As DNA, the CDR3 is TGCGCCAGCAGCGACAGGAATCATAATTCACCCCTCCACTTT.